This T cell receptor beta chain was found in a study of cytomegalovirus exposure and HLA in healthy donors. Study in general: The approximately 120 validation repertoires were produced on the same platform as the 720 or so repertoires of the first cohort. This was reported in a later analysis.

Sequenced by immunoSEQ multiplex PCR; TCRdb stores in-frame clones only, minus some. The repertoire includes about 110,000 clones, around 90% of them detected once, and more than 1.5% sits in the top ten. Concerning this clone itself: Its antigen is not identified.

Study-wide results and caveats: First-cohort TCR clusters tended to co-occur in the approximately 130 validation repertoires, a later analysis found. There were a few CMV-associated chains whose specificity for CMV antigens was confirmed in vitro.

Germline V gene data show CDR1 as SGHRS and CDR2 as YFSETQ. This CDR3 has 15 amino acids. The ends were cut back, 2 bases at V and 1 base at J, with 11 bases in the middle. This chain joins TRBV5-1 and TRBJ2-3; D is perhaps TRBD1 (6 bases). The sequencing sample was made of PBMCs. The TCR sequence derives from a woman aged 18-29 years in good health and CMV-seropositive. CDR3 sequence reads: CASSFQGYGTDTQYF. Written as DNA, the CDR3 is TGCGCCAGCAGCTTCCAGGGGTACGGCACAGATACGCAGTATTTT.